This entry is about one T cell receptor (beta chain). Its specificity is not known. The data are from a study of regulatory T cells in long-lasting Graves disease. TCR beta libraries were built with iRepertoire HTBI primers and Arm-PCR of CDR3 regions. TCRdb re-called the multiplex PCR reads through MiXCR, storing one row per CDR3 protein. The sample has some 460,000 distinct CDR3 sequences, around 16% seen once. Overall study results and limits: Persistent Graves' patients showed reduced TCR diversity versus newly diagnosed patients.

Stated time point: newly diagnosed GD, antithyroid drugs for less than 3 months. Generation of the TCR library employed RNA extracted from PBMCs. A volume of 7 to 9 milliliters of peripheral blood was collected in EDTA tubes. Trimming took off 6 bases at V and 9 bases at J, with 11 bases between the two ends. Per the germline V gene, CDR1 is MNHNS and CDR2 is SASEGT. The CDR3 spans 11 residues. Separately, the same data were catalogued under a study of T cells in Graves' hyperthyroidism and ophthalmopathy. That report notes: During a first-round RT-PCR of the TCR CDR3, the HTBI primer set was used.

This specimen consisted of peripheral blood mononuclear cells (PBMCs), obtained at new diagnosis, from a patient treated with antithyroid drugs. The receptor was derived from a man aged 35 to 55 with Graves disease. The rearrangement uses TRBV6-1 and TRBJ1-2; D possibly corresponds to TRBD1 (5 bases). CDR3 amino acids: CASRGDVSYTF. DNA of the CDR3: TGTGCCAGCAGGGGGGACGTTAGCTACACCTTC.